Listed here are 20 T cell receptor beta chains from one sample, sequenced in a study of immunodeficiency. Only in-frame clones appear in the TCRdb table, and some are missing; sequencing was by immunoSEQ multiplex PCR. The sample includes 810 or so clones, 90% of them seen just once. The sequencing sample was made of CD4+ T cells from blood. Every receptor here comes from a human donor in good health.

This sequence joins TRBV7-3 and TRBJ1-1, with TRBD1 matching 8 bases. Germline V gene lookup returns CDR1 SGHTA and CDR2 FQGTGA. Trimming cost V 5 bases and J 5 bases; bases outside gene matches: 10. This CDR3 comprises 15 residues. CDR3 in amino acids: CASSPTQGARTEAFF. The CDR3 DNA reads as TGTGCCAGCAGCCCCACTCAGGGGGCGCGGACTGAAGCTTTCTTT.

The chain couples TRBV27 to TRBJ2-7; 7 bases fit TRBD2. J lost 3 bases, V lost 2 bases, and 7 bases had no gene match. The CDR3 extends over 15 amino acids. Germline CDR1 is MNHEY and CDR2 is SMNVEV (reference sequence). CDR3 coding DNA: TGTGCCAGCAGTTTAATTTGGGGGGGTAACTACGAGCAGTACTTC. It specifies CASSLIWGGNYEQYF.

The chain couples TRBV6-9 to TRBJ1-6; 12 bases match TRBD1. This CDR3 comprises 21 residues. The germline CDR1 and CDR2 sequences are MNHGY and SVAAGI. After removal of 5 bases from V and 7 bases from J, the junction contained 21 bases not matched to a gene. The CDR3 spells CASSKFLKGTGGRLANSPLHF. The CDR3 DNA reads TGTGCCAGCAGTAAATTTCTCAAAGGGACAGGGGGCAGATTAGCGAATTCACCCCTCCACTTT.

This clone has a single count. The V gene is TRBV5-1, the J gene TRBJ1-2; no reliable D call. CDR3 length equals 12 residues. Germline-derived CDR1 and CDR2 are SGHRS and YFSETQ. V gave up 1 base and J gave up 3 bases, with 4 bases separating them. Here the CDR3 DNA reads TGCGCCAGCAGCTTGACAGACTATGGCTACACCTTC. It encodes CASSLTDYGYTF.

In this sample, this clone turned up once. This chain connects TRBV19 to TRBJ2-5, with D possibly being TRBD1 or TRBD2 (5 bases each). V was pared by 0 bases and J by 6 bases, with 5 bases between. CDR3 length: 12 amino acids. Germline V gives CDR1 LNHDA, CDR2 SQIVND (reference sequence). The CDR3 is CASSIEGQTQYF. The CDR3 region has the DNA TGTGCCAGTAGTATAGAGGGACAGACCCAGTACTTC.

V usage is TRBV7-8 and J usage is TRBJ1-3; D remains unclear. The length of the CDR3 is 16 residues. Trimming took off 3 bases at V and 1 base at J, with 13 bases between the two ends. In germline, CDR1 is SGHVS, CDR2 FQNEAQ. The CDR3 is CASSLAPGGSGNTIYF. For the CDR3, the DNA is TGTGCCAGCAGCTTGGCCCCAGGAGGGTCTGGAAACACCATATATTTT.

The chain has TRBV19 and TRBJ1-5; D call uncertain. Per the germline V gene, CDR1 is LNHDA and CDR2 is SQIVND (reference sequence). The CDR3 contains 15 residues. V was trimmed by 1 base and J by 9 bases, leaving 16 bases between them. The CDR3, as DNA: TGTGCCAGTAGTATAGGGGGAATTTTGAGGTTGCCCCAGCATTTT. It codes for CASSIGGILRLPQHF. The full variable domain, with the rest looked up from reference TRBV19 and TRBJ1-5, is DGGITQSPKYLFRKEGQNVTLSCEQNLNHDAMYWYRQDPGQGLRLIYYSQIVNDFQKGDIAEGYSVSREKKESFPLTVTSAQKNPTAFYLCASSIGGILRLPQHFGDGTRLSIL.

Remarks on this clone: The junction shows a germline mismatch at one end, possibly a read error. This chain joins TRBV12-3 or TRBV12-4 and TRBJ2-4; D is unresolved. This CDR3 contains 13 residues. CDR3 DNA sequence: TGTGCCAGCAGCTTAGAAGGGCCGCTTTTCCAGTACTTC. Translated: CASSLEGPLFQYF.

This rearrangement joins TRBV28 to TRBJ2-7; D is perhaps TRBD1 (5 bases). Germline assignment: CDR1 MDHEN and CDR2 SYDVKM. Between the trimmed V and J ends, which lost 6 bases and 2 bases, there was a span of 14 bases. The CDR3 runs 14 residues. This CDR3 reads CASRPRVTPYEQYF. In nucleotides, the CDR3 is TGTGCCAGCAGGCCCAGGGTTACGCCCTACGAGCAGTACTTC.

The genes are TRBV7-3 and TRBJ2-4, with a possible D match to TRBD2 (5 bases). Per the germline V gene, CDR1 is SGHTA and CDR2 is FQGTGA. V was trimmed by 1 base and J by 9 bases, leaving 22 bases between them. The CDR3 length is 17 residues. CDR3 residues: CASSLNPPGVGEGIQYF. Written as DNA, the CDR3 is TGTGCCAGCAGCTTAAACCCACCTGGGGTGGGAGAGGGCATTCAGTACTTC. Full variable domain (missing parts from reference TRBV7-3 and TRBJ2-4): GAGVSQTPSNKVTEKGKYVELRCDPISGHTALYWYRQSLGQGPEFLIYFQGTGAADDSGLPNDRFFAVRPEGSVSTLKIQRTERGDSAVYLCASSLNPPGVGEGIQYFGAGTRLSVL.

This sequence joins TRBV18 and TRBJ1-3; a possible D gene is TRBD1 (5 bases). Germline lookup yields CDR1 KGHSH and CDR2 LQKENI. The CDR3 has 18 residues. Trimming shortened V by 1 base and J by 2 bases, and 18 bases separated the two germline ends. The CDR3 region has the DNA TGTGCCAGCTCACCACTGGGGGGAGTATTTCGAGCTGGAAACACCATATATTTT. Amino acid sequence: CASSPLGGVFRAGNTIYF.

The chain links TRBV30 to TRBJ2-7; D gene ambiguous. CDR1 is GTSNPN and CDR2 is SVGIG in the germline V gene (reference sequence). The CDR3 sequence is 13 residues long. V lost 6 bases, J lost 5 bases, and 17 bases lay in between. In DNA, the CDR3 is TGTGCCTGCTCTGGTTTTTTCGGTGACGAGCAGTACTTC. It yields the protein CACSGFFGDEQYF.

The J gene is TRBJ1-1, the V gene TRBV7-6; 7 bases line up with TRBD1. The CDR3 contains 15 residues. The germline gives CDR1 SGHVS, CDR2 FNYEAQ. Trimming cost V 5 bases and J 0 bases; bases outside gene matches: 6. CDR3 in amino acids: CASSARQGLNTEAFF. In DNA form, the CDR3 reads TGTGCCAGCAGCGCCAGACAGGGATTGAACACTGAAGCTTTCTTT.

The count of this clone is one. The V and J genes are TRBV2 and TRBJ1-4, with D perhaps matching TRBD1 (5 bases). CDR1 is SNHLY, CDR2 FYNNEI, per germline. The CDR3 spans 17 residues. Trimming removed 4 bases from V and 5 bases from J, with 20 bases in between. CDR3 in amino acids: CASSGWDWPTLNEKLFF. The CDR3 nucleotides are TGTGCCAGCAGTGGCTGGGACTGGCCGACCCTAAATGAAAAACTGTTTTTT.

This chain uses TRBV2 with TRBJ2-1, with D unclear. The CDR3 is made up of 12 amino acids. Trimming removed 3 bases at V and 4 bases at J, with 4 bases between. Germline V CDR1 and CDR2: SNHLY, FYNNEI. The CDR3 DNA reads TGTGCCAGCAGTGACGGATACAATGAGCAGTTCTTC. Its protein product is CASSDGYNEQFF. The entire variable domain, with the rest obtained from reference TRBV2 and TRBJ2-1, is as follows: EPEVTQTPSHQVTQMGQEVILRCVPISNHLYFYWYRQILGQKVEFLVSFYNNEISEKSEIFDDQFSVERPDGSNFTLKIRSTKLEDSAMYFCASSDGYNEQFFGPGTRLTVL.

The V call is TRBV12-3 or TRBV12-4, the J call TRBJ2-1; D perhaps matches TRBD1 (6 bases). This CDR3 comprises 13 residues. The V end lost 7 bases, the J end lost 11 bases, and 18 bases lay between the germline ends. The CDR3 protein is CASILRTVQKQFF. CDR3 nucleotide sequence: TGTGCCAGCATCCTCCGGACAGTGCAAAAGCAGTTCTTC.

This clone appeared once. DNA for the CDR3: TGTGCCAGCAGTTACTCGGTGGGTCGTGGCTACACCTTC. This gives the protein CASSYSVGRGYTF. The chain couples TRBV6-2 or TRBV6-3 to TRBJ1-2; D unclear. Deletions cut 0 bases from V and 7 bases from J, with 9 bases between. Germline assignment: CDR1 MNHEY and CDR2 SVGEGT. The CDR3 is 13 amino acids.

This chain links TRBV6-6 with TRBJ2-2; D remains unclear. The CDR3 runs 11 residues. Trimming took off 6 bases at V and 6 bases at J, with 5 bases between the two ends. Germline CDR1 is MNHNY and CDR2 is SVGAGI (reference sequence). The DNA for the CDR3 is TGTGCCAGCAGCTCCCCCGGGGAGCTGTTTTTT. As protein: CASSSPGELFF.

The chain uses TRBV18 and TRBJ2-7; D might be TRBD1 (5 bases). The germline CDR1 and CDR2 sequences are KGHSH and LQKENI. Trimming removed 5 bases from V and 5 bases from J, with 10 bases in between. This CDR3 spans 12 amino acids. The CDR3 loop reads CASSIQGHEQYF. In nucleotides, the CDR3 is TGTGCCAGCTCAATTCAGGGCCACGAGCAGTACTTC.

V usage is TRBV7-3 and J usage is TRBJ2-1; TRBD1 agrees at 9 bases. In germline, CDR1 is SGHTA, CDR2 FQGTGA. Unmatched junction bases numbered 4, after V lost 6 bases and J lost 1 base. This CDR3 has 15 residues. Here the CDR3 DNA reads TGTGCCAGCAGTATGGACAGGGGTTCCTACAATGAGCAGTTCTTC. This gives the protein CASSMDRGSYNEQFF. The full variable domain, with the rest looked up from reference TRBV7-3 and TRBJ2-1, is GAGVSQTPSNKVTEKGKYVELRCDPISGHTALYWYRQSLGQGPEFLIYFQGTGAADDSGLPNDRFFAVRPEGSVSTLKIQRTERGDSAVYLCASSMDRGSYNEQFFGPGTRLTVL.